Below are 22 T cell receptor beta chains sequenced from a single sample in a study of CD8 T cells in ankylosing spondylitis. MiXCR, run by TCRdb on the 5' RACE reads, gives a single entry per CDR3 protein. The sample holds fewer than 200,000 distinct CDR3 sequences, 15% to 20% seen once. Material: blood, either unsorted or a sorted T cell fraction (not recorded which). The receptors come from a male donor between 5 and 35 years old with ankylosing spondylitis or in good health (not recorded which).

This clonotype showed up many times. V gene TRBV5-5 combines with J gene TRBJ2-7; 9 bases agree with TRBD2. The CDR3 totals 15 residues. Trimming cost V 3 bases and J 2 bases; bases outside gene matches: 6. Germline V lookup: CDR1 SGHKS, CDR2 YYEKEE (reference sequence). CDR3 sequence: CASSSLREGPYEQYV. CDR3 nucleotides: TGTGCCAGCAGCTCCTTGCGGGAGGGACCCTACGAGCAGTACGTC.

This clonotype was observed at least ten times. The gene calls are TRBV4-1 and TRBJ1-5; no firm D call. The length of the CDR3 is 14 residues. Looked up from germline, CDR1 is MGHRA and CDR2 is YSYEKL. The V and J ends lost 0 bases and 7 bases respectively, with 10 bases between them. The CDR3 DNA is TGCGCCAGCAGCCAAGAAGGCCCGAGGCAGCCCCAGCATTTT. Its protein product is CASSQEGPRQPQHF.

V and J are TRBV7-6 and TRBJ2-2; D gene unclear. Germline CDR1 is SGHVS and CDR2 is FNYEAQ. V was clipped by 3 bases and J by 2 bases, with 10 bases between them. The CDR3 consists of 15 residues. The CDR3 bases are TGTGCCAGCAGCTTTTCGGTTGATAACACCGGGGAGCTGTTTTTT. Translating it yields CASSFSVDNTGELFF.

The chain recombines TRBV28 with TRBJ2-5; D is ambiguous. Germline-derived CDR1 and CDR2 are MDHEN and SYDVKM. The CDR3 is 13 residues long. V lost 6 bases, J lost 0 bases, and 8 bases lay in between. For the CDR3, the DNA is TGTGCCAGCAGAAGGGCAGACCAAGAGACCCAGTACTTC. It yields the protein CASRRADQETQYF.

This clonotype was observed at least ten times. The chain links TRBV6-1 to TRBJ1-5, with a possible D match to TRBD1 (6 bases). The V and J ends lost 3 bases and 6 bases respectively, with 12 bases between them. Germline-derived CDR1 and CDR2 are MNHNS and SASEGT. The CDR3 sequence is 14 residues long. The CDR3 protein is CASSEVGAGQPQHF. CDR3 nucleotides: TGTGCCAGCAGTGAGGTGGGGGCAGGTCAGCCCCAGCATTTT.

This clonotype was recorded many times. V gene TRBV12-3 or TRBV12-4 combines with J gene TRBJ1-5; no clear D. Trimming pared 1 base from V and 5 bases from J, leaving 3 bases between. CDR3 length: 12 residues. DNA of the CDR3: TGTGCCAGCAGTTTAGAGGATCAGCCCCAGCATTTT. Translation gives CASSLEDQPQHF.

Here the CDR3 DNA reads TGCAGTGCTAGAGATCGCGGGACTGAGCAGTTCTTC. It yields the protein CSARDRGTEQFF. The chain couples TRBV20-1 to TRBJ2-1, with a tentative D call TRBD2 (6 bases). Trimming took off 0 bases at V and 9 bases at J, with 9 bases between the two ends. CDR1 is DFQATT, CDR2 SNEGSKA, per germline (reference sequence). The CDR3 length is 12 residues.

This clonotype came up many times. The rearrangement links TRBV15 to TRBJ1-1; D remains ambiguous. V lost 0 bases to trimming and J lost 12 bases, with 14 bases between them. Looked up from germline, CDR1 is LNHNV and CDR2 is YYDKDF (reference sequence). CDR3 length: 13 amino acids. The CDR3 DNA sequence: TGTGCCACCAGCAGAGATTCGGAGGACCCTTCTTTCTTT. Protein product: CATSRDSEDPSFF.

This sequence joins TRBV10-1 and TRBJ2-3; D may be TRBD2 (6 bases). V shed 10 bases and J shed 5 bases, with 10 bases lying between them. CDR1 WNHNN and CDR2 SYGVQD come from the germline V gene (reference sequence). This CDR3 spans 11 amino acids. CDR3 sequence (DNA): TGCGCCAATCCCGGGGGAGATACGCAGTATTTT. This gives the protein CANPGGDTQYF.

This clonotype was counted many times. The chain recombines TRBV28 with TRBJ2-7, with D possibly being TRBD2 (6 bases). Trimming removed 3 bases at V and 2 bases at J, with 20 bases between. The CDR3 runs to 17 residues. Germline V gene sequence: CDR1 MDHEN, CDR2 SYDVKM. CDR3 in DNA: TGTGCCAGCAGTTTGCCAATAGGAGGGGAATGGACCTACGAGCAGTACTTC. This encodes CASSLPIGGEWTYEQYF.

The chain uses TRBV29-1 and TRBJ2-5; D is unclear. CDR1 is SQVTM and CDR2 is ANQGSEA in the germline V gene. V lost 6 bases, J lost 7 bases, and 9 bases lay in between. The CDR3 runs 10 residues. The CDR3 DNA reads TGCAGCGTGGGCCTGGGGACCCAGTACTTC. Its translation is CSVGLGTQYF.

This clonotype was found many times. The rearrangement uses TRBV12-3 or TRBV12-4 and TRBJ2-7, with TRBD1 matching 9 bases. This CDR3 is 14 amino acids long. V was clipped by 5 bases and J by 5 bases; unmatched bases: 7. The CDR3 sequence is CASSLTGGVNEQYV. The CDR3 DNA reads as TGTGCCAGCAGTCTCACAGGGGGCGTGAACGAGCAGTACGTC.

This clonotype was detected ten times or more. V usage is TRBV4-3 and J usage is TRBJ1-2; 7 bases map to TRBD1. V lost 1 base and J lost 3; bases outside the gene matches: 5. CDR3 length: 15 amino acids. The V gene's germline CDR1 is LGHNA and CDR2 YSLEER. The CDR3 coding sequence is TGCGCCAGCAGCCAAGCTAGACAGGGATACTATGGCTACACCTTC. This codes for CASSQARQGYYGYTF.

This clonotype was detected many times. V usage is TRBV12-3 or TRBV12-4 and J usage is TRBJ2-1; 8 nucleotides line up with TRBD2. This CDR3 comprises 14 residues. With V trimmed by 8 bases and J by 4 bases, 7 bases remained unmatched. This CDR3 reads CASSAPGGYNEQFF. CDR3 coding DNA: TGTGCCAGCTCCGCCCCGGGAGGGTACAATGAGCAGTTCTTC.

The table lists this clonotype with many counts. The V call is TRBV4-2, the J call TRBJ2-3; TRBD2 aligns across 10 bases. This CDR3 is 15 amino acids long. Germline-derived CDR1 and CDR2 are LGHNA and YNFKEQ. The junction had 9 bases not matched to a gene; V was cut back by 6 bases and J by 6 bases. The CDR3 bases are TGTGCCAGCAGTCGAGAAGCGGGAGGGTCCGATACGCAGTATTTT. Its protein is CASSREAGGSDTQYF.

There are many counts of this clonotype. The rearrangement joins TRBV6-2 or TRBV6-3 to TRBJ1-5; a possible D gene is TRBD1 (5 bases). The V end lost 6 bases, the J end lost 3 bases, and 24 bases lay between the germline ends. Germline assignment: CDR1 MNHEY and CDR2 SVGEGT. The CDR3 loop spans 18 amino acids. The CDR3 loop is CASRIDPRDPGNNQPQHF. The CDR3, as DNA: TGTGCCAGCAGAATAGATCCCCGGGACCCAGGGAACAATCAGCCCCAGCATTTT.

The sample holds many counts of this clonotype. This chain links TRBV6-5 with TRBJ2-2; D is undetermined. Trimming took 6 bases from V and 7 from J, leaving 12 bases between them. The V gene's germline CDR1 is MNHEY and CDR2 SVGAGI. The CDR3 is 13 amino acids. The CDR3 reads CASSQLRVGELFF. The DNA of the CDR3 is TGTGCCAGCAGCCAGCTTAGGGTCGGGGAGCTGTTTTTT.

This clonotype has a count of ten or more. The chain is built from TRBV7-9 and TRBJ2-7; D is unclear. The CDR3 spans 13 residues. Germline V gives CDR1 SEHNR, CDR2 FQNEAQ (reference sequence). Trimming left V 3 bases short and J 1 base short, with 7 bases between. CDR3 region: CASSLSESYEQYF. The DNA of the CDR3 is TGTGCCAGCAGCTTGTCGGAATCCTACGAGCAGTACTTC.

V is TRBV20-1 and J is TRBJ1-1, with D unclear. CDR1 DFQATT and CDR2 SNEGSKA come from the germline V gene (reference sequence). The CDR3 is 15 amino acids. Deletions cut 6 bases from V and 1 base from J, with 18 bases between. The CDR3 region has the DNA TGCAGTGCGAGCCACGGGGTACCCCAGAACACTGAAGCTTTCTTT. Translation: CSASHGVPQNTEAFF.

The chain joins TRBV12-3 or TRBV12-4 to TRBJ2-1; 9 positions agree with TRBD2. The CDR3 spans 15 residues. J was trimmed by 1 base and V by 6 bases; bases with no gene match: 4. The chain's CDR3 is CASRIAGASYNEQFF. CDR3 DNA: TGTGCCAGCAGGATAGCGGGAGCATCCTACAATGAGCAGTTCTTC.

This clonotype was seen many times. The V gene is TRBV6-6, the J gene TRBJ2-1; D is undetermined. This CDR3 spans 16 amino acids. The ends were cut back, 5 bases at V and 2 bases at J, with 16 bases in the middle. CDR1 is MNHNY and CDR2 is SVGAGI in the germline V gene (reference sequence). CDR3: CASSPDRTLAYNEQFF. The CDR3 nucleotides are TGTGCCAGCAGTCCTGACCGCACCCTGGCCTACAATGAGCAGTTCTTC.

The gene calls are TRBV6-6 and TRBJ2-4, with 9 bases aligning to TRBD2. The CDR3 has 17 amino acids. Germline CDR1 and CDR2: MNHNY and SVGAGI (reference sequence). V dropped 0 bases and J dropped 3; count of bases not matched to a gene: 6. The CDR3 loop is CASSYSVAGEFKNIQYF. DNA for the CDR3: TGTGCCAGCAGTTACTCAGTAGCGGGAGAGTTCAAAAACATTCAGTACTTC.